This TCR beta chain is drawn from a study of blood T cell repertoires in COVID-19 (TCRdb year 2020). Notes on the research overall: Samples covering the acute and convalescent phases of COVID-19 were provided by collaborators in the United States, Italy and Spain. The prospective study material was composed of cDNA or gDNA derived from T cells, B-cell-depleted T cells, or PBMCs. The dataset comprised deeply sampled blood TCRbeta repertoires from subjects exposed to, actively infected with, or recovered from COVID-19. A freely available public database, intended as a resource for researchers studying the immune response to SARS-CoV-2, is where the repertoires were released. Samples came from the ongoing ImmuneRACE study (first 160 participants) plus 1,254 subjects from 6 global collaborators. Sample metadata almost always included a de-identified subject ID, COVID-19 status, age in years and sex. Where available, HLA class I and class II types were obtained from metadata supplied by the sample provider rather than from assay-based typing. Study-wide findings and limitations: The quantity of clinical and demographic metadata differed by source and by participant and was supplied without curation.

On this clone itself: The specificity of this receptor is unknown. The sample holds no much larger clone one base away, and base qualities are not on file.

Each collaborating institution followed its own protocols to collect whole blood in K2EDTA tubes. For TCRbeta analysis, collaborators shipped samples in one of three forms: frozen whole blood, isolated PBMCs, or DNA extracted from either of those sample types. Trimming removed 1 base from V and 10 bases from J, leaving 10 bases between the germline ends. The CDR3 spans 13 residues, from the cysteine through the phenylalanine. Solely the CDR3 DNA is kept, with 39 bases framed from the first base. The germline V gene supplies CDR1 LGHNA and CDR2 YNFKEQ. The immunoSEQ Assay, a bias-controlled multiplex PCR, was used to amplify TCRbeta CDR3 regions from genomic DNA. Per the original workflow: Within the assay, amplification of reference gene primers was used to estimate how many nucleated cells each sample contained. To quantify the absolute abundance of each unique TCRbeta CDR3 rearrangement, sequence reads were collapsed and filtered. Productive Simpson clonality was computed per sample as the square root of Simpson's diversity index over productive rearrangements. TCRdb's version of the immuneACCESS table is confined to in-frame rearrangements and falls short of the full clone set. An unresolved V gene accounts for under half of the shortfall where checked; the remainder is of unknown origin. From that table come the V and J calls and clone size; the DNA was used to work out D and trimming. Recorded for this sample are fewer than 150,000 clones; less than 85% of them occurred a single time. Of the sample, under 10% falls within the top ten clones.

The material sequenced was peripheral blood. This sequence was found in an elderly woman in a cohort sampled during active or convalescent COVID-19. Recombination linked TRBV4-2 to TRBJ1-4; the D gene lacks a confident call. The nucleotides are TGTGCCAGCAGCCAAGGAGAGAGGCGAAAACTGTTTTTT. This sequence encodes CASSQGERRKLFF.